Each of the 27 T cell receptor beta chains below was sequenced from the same sample in a study of CD8+CD57+ T cells in acquired aplastic anemia (dated by TCRdb to 2016 to 2019). The listed sequencing device is Illumina HiSeq 2000. TCR beta VDJ combination and CDR3 sequence profiling used genomic DNA as the template. TCRdb reworked the public reads: Q25 trimming with fastp, MiXCR clone assembly, productive beta chains retained. Identical CDR3 protein sequences are pooled into one entry, listed with their most common genes and DNA. In all, the sample holds about 150,000 distinct CDR3 sequences, and less than 50% of those were seen once. The leading ten clones occupy 3% to 4% of the sample. Patients chosen for sequencing had shown expansion of CD8+CD57+ cells by flow cytometry. The sequenced sample consisted of sorted CD4+, CD8+, or CD8+CD57+ T cells (not recorded which) from PBMCs. Receptors originate from a human donor with aplastic anemia.

The genes are TRBV6-5 and TRBJ2-7; TRBD2 matches at 9 bases. This CDR3 is 17 amino acids long. From germline, CDR1 is MNHEY and CDR2 SVGAGI. The CDR3 DNA reads as TGTGCCAGTAGTTACTCGAGGCTAGCGGGAAGACCTTACGAGCAGTACGTC. Protein sequence: CASSYSRLAGRPYEQYV.

The V and J genes are TRBV2 and TRBJ2-3; 9 bases align to TRBD1. Germline V gene sequence: CDR1 SNHLY, CDR2 FYNNEI. This CDR3 spans 15 amino acids. V shed 8 bases and J 3 bases; nucleotides not matched to a gene: 9. CDR3 sequence: CASEGRDRVTDTQYF. CDR3 bases: TGTGCCAGCGAAGGGCGGGACAGGGTTACAGATACGCAGTATTTT. Supplemented by reference TRBV2 and TRBJ2-3, the full variable domain reads EPEVTQTPSHQVTQMGQEVILRCVPISNHLYFYWYRQILGQKVEFLVSFYNNEISEKSEIFDDQFSVERPDGSNFTLKIRSTKLEDSAMYFCASEGRDRVTDTQYFGPGTRLTVL.

This clonotype occurred many times. The chain carries TRBV2 and TRBJ1-5, with TRBD1 matching 9 bases. Germline V CDR1 and CDR2: SNHLY, FYNNEI. The CDR3 is made up of 15 amino acids. V lost 2 bases, J lost 6 bases, and 5 bases stayed unmatched. CDR3 nucleotide sequence: TGTGCCAGCAGTGAAAATGGACAGGGGTCTCAGCCCCAGCATTTT. It codes for CASSENGQGSQPQHF.

Turning to this clonotype: Given a much more abundant clone one base away, this may be a read error. The chain joins TRBV4-3 to TRBJ1-1, with D maybe TRBD1 (5 bases). The CDR3 has 15 residues. Germline CDR1 and CDR2: LGHNA and YSLEER. Here the CDR3 reads CGSSQVLGVGTEAFF. CDR3 DNA: TGCGGCAGCAGCCAAGTTTTGGGGGTAGGAACTGAAGCTTTCTTT.

The DNA of the CDR3 is TGCGCCAGCAGCCAAGTGGCAACAGTCGAGCAGTACTTC. It yields the protein CASSQVATVEQYF. V is TRBV4-1 and J is TRBJ2-7, with no clear D. The CDR3 is made up of 13 amino acids. Trimming took off 1 base at V and 6 bases at J, with 10 bases between the two ends. Germline values: CDR1 MGHRA, CDR2 YSYEKL.

On this clonotype: This may come from a read error, since a much larger clone is one base off. The rearrangement uses TRBV30 and TRBJ1-1; D is ambiguous. V was shortened by 8 bases and J by 1 base, with 11 bases between the two germline ends. CDR1 GTSNPN and CDR2 SVGIG come from the germline V gene (reference sequence). This CDR3 comprises 12 residues. The DNA for the CDR3 is TGTGCCCGGAACGCAGAGAACACTGAAGCTTTCTTT. Protein: CARNAENTEAFF.

Many counts were recorded for this clonotype. This chain joins TRBV7-3 and TRBJ1-2; weak D call: TRBD1 (6 bases). CDR1 is SGHTA, CDR2 FQGTGA, per germline. The CDR3 consists of 14 residues. V was clipped by 1 base and J by 8 bases, with 14 bases between them. CDR3 DNA sequence: TGTGCCAGCAGCTTAAAGGGGGGGGCACAGGGCTACACCTTC. This encodes CASSLKGGAQGYTF.

This clonotype was recorded once. The J gene is TRBJ1-2, the V gene TRBV28; TRBD1 is a possible D gene (5 bases). Looked up from germline, CDR1 is MDHEN and CDR2 is SYDVKM. Deletions cut 6 bases from V and 4 bases from J, with 15 bases between. The CDR3 contains 14 residues. The CDR3 DNA reads TGTGCCAGCAGACCCCAGGGCCCGGGCTATGGCTACACCTTC. This gives the protein CASRPQGPGYGYTF.

This clonotype was seen many times. V usage is TRBV9 and J usage is TRBJ1-1; weak D call: TRBD1 (6 bases). V was trimmed by 3 bases and J by 2 bases, leaving 11 bases between them. This CDR3 contains 14 residues. The germline V gene has CDR1 SGDLS and CDR2 YYNGEE. CDR3 protein: CASSALTGNTEAFF. The CDR3 bases are TGTGCCAGCAGCGCATTGACAGGAAACACTGAAGCTTTCTTT.

The chain employs TRBV2 and TRBJ2-1; the D gene is possibly TRBD1 (6 bases). V lost 8 bases and J 8 bases, leaving 13 bases between the germline ends. Germline values: CDR1 SNHLY, CDR2 FYNNEI. This CDR3 comprises 12 residues. The CDR3 DNA reads TGTGCCAGCCGGGACATTTACTATGAGCAGTTCTTC. Residues: CASRDIYYEQFF.

The chain couples TRBV19 to TRBJ1-4; tentatively, D is TRBD1 (5 bases). The CDR3 is 13 residues long. Germline assignment: CDR1 LNHDA and CDR2 SQIVND (reference sequence). V shed 3 bases and J shed 6 bases, with 8 bases lying between them. As DNA, the CDR3 is TGTGCCAGTAGTATGGGGGGACATGAAAAACTGTTTTTT. It codes for CASSMGGHEKLFF. The full variable domain, in which reference TRBV19 and TRBJ1-4 provide the parts outside the CDR3, is DGGITQSPKYLFRKEGQNVTLSCEQNLNHDAMYWYRQDPGQGLRLIYYSQIVNDFQKGDIAEGYSVSREKKESFPLTVTSAQKNPTAFYLCASSMGGHEKLFFGSGTQLSVL.

This rearrangement joins TRBV12-3 or TRBV12-4 to TRBJ2-5, with 8 bases lining up with TRBD1. V gave up 3 bases and J gave up 5 bases; unmatched junction bases: 5. The CDR3 contains 14 residues. CDR3 bases: TGTGCCAGCAGTTTCAGCAGGGGGCGGGAGACCCAGTACTTC. This encodes CASSFSRGRETQYF.

V usage is TRBV20-1 and J usage is TRBJ2-5; the match to TRBD1 covers 8 bases. J gave up 5 bases and V 4 bases, and 9 bases lay outside the gene matches. Per the germline V gene, CDR1 is DFQATT and CDR2 is SNEGSKA (reference sequence). The CDR3 has 14 amino acids. DNA of the CDR3: TGCAGTGCTACGTCGGACAGGGCAAGGGAGACCCAGTACTTC. It codes for CSATSDRARETQYF.

Ten or more counts support this clonotype. The chain uses TRBV15 and TRBJ2-5; D gene ambiguous. The V gene's germline CDR1 is LNHNV and CDR2 YYDKDF (reference sequence). The CDR3 loop spans 13 amino acids. With 0 bases removed from V and 4 bases from J, the gap between germline ends came to 6 bases. CDR3 sequence: CATSREGLETQYF. The DNA of the CDR3 is TGTGCCACCAGCAGAGAAGGTTTAGAGACCCAGTACTTC.

This clonotype was seen at least ten times. The rearrangement links TRBV7-9 to TRBJ1-6; 8 bases agree with TRBD1. The CDR3 is 14 residues long. After removal of 8 bases from V and 8 bases from J, the junction contained 8 bases not matched to a gene. Germline CDR1 reads SEHNR; CDR2 reads FQNEAQ (reference sequence). The CDR3 DNA reads as TGTGCCAGCGATCAGGGGGCAGGGGATTCACCCCTCCACTTT. It is translated as CASDQGAGDSPLHF.

The chain employs TRBV9 and TRBJ2-7, with D unclear. The V end was cut by 0 bases, the J end by 3 bases, with 4 bases between. Germline lookup yields CDR1 SGDLS and CDR2 YYNGEE. The CDR3 is made up of 12 amino acids. CDR3 DNA sequence: TGTGCCAGCAGCGTAGACGGCTACGAGCAGTACTTC. It encodes CASSVDGYEQYF.

Concerning this clonotype itself: A single base separates this from a much larger clone, so it may be a read error. The gene calls are TRBV6-2 or TRBV6-3 and TRBJ1-5, with a possible D match to TRBD1 (5 bases). Germline-derived CDR1 and CDR2 are MNHEY and SVGEGT. CDR3 length: 15 residues. The V end was cut by 6 bases, the J end by 11 bases, with 23 bases between. CDR3 bases: TGTGCCAGCAGCTTAATTGGGACCCCGCCAAGCACCCAGCATTTT. Translating gives CASSLIGTPPSTQHF.

This clonotype was found many times. V gene TRBV2 combines with J gene TRBJ1-5; unclear D gene. CDR3 length: 15 amino acids. Germline V gene data show CDR1 as SNHLY and CDR2 as FYNNEI. The V end was cut by 7 bases, the J end by 4 bases, with 17 bases between. The CDR3 here is CASKESQRINQPQHF. The CDR3 nucleotides are TGTGCCAGCAAAGAGAGTCAGAGAATTAATCAGCCCCAGCATTTT.

The V and J genes are TRBV5-5 and TRBJ1-1, with TRBD1 as a possible D gene (6 bases). Trimming pared 1 base from V and 4 bases from J, leaving 17 bases between. The CDR3 runs to 16 residues. CDR1 and CDR2 (germline): SGHKS, YYEKEE (reference sequence). The CDR3 reads CASSLTRPRGGTEAFF. Written as DNA, the CDR3 is TGTGCCAGCAGCTTGACTCGTCCGAGGGGGGGCACTGAAGCTTTCTTT.

In this sample, this clonotype turned up many times. The genes are TRBV7-9 and TRBJ2-7, with TRBD1 as a possible D gene (7 bases). The CDR3 sequence is 14 residues long. Germline CDR1 reads SEHNR; CDR2 reads FQNEAQ (reference sequence). Trimming stripped 3 bases from V and 1 base from J, with 10 bases between. The CDR3 loop reads CASSLTGTSYEQYF. CDR3 coding DNA: TGTGCCAGCAGCTTGACAGGGACTTCCTACGAGCAGTACTTC.

The chain employs TRBV10-3 and TRBJ2-7, with TRBD1 matching 8 bases. This CDR3 has 12 residues. Germline trimming cut 6 bases from V and 3 bases from J; bases unmatched to any gene: 1. Per germline, CDR1 ENHRY and CDR2 SYGVKD. CDR3 region: CAIRDRDYEQYV. The CDR3 region has the DNA TGTGCCATCAGGGACAGGGACTACGAGCAGTACGTC.

This clonotype was recorded many times. The genes are TRBV20-1 and TRBJ1-6; D is unclear. The CDR3 sequence is 14 residues long. V lost 6 bases to trimming and J lost 0 bases, with 9 bases between them. The V gene's germline CDR1 is DFQATT and CDR2 SNEGSKA (reference sequence). The CDR3 protein is CSATTSSYNSPLHF. The DNA for the CDR3 is TGCAGTGCCACTACGAGCTCCTATAATTCACCCCTCCACTTT.

This clonotype occurred a few times. This chain joins TRBV25-1 and TRBJ1-5, with TRBD1 as a possible D gene (5 bases). The CDR3 sequence is 13 residues long. Germline CDR1 reads MGHDK; CDR2 reads SYGVNS. The germline V and J ends were trimmed by 6 bases and 6 bases, with 12 bases remaining between them. The CDR3 DNA follows: TGTGCCAGCAGCTCAGGGACGGGTCAGCCCCAGCATTTT. Translating gives CASSSGTGQPQHF.

The chain uses TRBV10-3 and TRBJ2-3, with D perhaps matching TRBD1 (5 bases). V shed 6 bases and J shed 6 bases, with 16 bases lying between them. In germline, CDR1 is ENHRY, CDR2 SYGVKD. CDR3 length: 14 residues. CDR3: CAIRPDSGGDTQYF. Here the CDR3 DNA reads TGTGCCATCAGACCTGACAGTGGTGGGGATACGCAGTATTTT.

Points on this clonotype: The germline gene is not matched at one end of the junction; a read error may be the cause. V usage is TRBV19 and J usage is TRBJ1-2; 8 bases are a match to TRBD1. Looked up from germline, CDR1 is LNHDA and CDR2 is SQIVND (reference sequence). The CDR3 sequence is 15 residues long. CDR3 coding DNA: TGTGCCAGTAGTACCGACAGGGGAGCTAACTGTGGCTACACCTTC. Translation gives CASSTDRGANCGYTF.

This clonotype showed up just once. The chain carries TRBV10-3 and TRBJ1-6; D is undetermined. The V end lost 5 bases, the J end lost 7 bases, and 15 bases lay between the germline ends. Germline values: CDR1 ENHRY, CDR2 SYGVKD. The CDR3 is 15 residues long. CDR3: CAISTVGKGNSPLHF. CDR3 DNA sequence: TGTGCCATCAGTACAGTGGGCAAAGGGAATTCACCCCTCCACTTT.

At least ten counts were recorded for this clonotype. The chain recombines TRBV20-1 with TRBJ2-3; possible D gene TRBD1, 8 bases. CDR3 length equals 18 residues. Trimming took 3 bases from V and 6 from J, leaving 28 bases between them. The V gene's germline CDR1 is DFQATT and CDR2 SNEGSKA (reference sequence). The CDR3 sequence: CSASLWRPGQGGKDTQYF. The DNA of the CDR3 is TGCAGTGCTAGTTTATGGCGGCCAGGACAGGGAGGGAAGGATACGCAGTATTTT.